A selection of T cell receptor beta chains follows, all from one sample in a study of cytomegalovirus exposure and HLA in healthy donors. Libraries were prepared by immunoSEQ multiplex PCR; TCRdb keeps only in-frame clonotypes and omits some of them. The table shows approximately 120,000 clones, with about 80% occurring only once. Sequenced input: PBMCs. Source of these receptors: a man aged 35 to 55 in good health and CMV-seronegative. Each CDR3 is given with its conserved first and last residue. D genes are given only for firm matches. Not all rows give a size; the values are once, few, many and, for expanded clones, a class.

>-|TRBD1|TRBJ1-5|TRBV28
TGTGCCAGCAGGGGACAGATTTCGGGCAATCAGCCCCAGCATTTT
CASRGQISGNQPQHF
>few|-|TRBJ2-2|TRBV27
TGTGCCAGCAGTCCACTACAGGGCCCGAACACCGGGGAGCTGTTTTTT
CASSPLQGPNTGELFF
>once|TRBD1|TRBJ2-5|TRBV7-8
TGTGCCAGCAGCCCGGGACAGACCAGTCAAGAGACCCAGTACTTC
CASSPGQTSQETQYF
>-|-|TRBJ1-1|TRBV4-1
TGCGCCAGCAGCCAGTGGTCCCAGATGAACACTGAAGCTTTCTTT
CASSQWSQMNTEAFF
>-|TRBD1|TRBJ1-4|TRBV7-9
TGTTCCAGCAGCCCTGGGACAGGGGCGCGATATAATGAAAAACTGTTTTTT
CSSSPGTGARYNEKLFF
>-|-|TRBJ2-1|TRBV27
TGTGCCAGCAGTTATGGGCTAGCGAACAATGAGCAGTTCTTC
CASSYGLANNEQFF
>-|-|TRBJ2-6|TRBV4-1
TGCGCCAGCAGCCAAGGGTTGGCTCTCTCTGGGGCCAACGTCCTGACTTTC
CASSQGLALSGANVLTF
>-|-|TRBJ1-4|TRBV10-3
TGTGCCATCAGTGAGAGGGGGATCACAAATGAAAAACTGTTTTTT
CAISERGITNEKLFF
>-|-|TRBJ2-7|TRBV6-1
TGTGCCAGCATGAAGCAGGCCTACGAGCAGTACTTC
CASMKQAYEQYF
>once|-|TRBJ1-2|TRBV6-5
TGTGCCAGCAGTTACCACAACAGGGAATCTAACTATGGCTACACCTTC
CASSYHNRESNYGYTF
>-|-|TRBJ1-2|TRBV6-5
TGTGCCAGCAGTTACTATCCAGGGGCGGAAGGCTACACCTTC
CASSYYPGAEGYTF
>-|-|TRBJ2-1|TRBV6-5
TGTGCCAGCAGTTACTCGAATCCGCGGCATGAGCAGTTCTTC
CASSYSNPRHEQFF
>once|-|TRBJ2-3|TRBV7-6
TGTGCCAGCAGCCTCCTGGAGGTTAGCACAGATACGCAGTATTTT
CASSLLEVSTDTQYF
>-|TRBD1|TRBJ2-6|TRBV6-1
TGTGCCAGCAGTGATCCGGGACAGGGTTTAGGGGCCAACGTCCTGACTTTC
CASSDPGQGLGANVLTF
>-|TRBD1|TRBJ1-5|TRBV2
TGTGCCAGCAGGATTACAGGGGGCGCGGGATTAGAGCATTTT
CASRITGGAGLEHF
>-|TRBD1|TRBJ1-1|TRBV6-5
TGTGCCAGCAGTCGAGGACAGGGGGGCGCTGAAGCTTTCTTT
CASSRGQGGAEAFF
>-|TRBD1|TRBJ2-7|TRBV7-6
TGTGCCAGCAGCCCGGGACAGGTCTACGAGCAGTACTTC
CASSPGQVYEQYF
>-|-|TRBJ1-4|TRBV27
TGTGCCAGCAGTTTATCGCCCAGATTGAATGAAAAACTGTTTTTT
CASSLSPRLNEKLFF
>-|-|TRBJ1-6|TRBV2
TGTGCCAGCAGTACTAACGGGGTCTATAATTCACCCCTCCACTTT
CASSTNGVYNSPLHF
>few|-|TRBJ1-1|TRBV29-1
TGCAGCGTTGCCGGTACAGTCACTGAAGCTTTCTTT
CSVAGTVTEAFF
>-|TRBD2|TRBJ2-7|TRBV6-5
TGTGCCAGCACCTGGGGGGGAGGCTACGAGCAGTACTTC
CASTWGGGYEQYF
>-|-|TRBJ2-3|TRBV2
TGTGCCAGCAGTGAAAACAGGGACACAGATACGCAGTATTTT
CASSENRDTDTQYF
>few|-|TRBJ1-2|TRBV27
TGTGCCAGCAGTTTATCGATAGAATATGGCTACACCTTC
CASSLSIEYGYTF
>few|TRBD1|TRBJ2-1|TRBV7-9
TGTGCCAGCACCCAGGACAGGGTTTCCAATGAGCAGTTCTTC
CASTQDRVSNEQFF
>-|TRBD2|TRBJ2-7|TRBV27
TGTGCCAGCAGGAGCGGGGGTTGGGAGCAGTACTTC
CASRSGGWEQYF
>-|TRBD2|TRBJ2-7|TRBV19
TGTGCCAGTAGTGCCGCCTTCGGGACTAGCTACGAGCAGTACTTC
CASSAAFGTSYEQYF
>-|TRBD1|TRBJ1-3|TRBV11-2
TGTGCCAGCAGCTCCTACAGGGGACCTGGAAACACCATATATTTT
CASSSYRGPGNTIYF
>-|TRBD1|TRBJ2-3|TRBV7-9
TGTGCCAGCAGGGGACAGGGGCGGGGGTCAACAGATACGCAGTATTTT
CASRGQGRGSTDTQYF
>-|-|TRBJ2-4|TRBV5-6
TGTGCCAGCAGCTTGGTTTCACGGGAAAACAGTCAGTACTTC
CASSLVSRENSQYF
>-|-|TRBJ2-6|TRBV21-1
TGTGCCAGCTACGGGGAGTCTGGGGCCAACGTCCTGACTTTC
CASYGESGANVLTF
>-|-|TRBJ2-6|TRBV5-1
TGCGCCAGCAGCTCAACAGGGACTGGGGCCAACGTCCTGACTTTC
CASSSTGTGANVLTF
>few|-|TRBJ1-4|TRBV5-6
TGTGCCAGCAGCTTCGCCGCCCAGGAAAAACTGTTTTTT
CASSFAAQEKLFF
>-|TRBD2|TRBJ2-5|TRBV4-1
TGCGCCAGCAGCCCCGACGACCGAGGGACTAGTGCATTAGCGACCCAGTACTTC
CASSPDDRGTSALATQYF
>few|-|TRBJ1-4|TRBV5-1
TGCGCCAGCAGCTTGGCCTCAACTAATGAAAAACTGTTTTTT
CASSLASTNEKLFF
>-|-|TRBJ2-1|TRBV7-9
TGTGCCAGCAGCCTGCTGGGACTTTACAATGAGCAGTTCTTC
CASSLLGLYNEQFF
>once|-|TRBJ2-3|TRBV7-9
TGTGCCAGCAGCAAAATTACAGGGGATACGCAGTATTTT
CASSKITGDTQYF
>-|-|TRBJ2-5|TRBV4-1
TGCGCCAGCAGCCAAGGAGAGAGAGCCTACCAAGAGACCCAGTACTTC
CASSQGERAYQETQYF
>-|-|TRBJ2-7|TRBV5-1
TGCGCCAGCAGCTTGTGGGGGCTCGACAGGGCGGGGGAGCAGTACTTC
CASSLWGLDRAGEQYF
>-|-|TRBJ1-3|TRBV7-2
TGTGCCAGCAGCTTAAGGAGCTCTGGAAACACCATATATTTT
CASSLRSSGNTIYF
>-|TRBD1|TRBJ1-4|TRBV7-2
TGTGCCAGCAGCCCTAGGACAGGGAATGAAAAACTGTTTTTT
CASSPRTGNEKLFF
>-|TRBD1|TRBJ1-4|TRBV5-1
TGCGCCAGCAGCGACAGGCAGGGGGCTGAAAAACTGTTTTTT
CASSDRQGAEKLFF
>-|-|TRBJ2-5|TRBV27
TGTGCCAGCAGCCTTTTATTTAACAGGGTCCCGGAGACCCAGTACTTC
CASSLLFNRVPETQYF
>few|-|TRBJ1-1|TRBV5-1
TGCGCCAGCGCGTCCGGGGGGAGCCCTGAAGCTTTCTTT
CASASGGSPEAFF
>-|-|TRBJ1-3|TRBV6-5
TGTGCCAGCAGTTACTCTGCCGACAGCTCTGGAAACACCATATATTTT
CASSYSADSSGNTIYF
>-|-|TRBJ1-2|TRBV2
TGTGCCAACGGAAGGGGCCCGCCCAACTATGGCTACACCTTC
CANGRGPPNYGYTF
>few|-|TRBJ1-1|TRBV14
TGTGCCAGCAGCAACAGGAGGAACACTGAAGCTTTCTTT
CASSNRRNTEAFF
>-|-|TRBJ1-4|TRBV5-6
TGTGCCAGCAGCATGGGGGCGGGGGCAGGCTGGAATGAAAAACTGTTTTTT
CASSMGAGAGWNEKLFF
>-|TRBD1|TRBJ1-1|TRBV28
TGTGCCAGCAGTAAAATGACAGGGGCCGGTGAAGCTTTCTTT
CASSKMTGAGEAFF
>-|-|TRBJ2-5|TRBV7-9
TGTGCCAGCAGCTCAACCGGGGCCCAGTACTTC
CASSSTGAQYF
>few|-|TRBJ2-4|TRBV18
TGTGCCAGCTCACCTCTCGGGTCAGGGACCAAAAACATTCAGTACTTC
CASSPLGSGTKNIQYF
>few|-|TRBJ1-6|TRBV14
TGTGCCAGCAGCCAAGGACTCCCCGGGACACCCCTCCACTTT
CASSQGLPGTPLHF
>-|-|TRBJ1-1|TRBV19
TGTGCCAGTAGTATCGGGGGGCCCACTGAAGCTTTCTTT
CASSIGGPTEAFF
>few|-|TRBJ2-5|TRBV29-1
TGCAGCGTTGAAGGACGCGGGGTCGGGGAGACCCAGTACTTC
CSVEGRGVGETQYF
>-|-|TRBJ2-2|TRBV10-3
TGTGCCGCCGAGAGTAGGCAGGGGACCGGGGAGCTGTTTTTT
CAAESRQGTGELFF